The source of this T cell receptor beta chain is a study of T-cell memory formation after mild COVID-19. Overall study: Clusters of TCRs were largely donor specific. The study, taken as a whole, reports: Clones that contracted clustered mainly in CM and EM if CD4+ and in EMRA if CD8+.

Constant-segment primers served in 5'RACE that generated TCR alpha and TCR beta cDNA libraries bearing sample barcodes and UMIs. MiXCR, applied by TCRdb to the 5' RACE reads, yields one record per CDR3 protein. The table includes hundreds of thousands of distinct CDR3 sequences, approximately 18% detected once. Trimming shortened V by 0 bases and J by 9 bases, and 13 bases separated the two germline ends. This CDR3 is built from 15 residues. Germline V gives CDR1 SGDLS, CDR2 YYNGEE. For this clonotype: Antigen specificity is unknown.

The sample consisted of PBMCs or a T cell subset sorted from them (not recorded which). V is TRBV9 and J is TRBJ1-6, with D possibly TRBD1 on 6 matching bases. The TCR sequence derives from an adult woman who had mild COVID-19 (a few samples of this study predate the infection). Cell type and time point are not known. DNA for the CDR3: TGTGCCAGCAGCGTAGCTAGGGGGATGAGTTCACCCCTCCACTTT. It encodes CASSVARGMSSPLHF.